Listed below are T cell receptor beta chains from one sample, sequenced in a study of vaccination and CD4 T cells after COVID-19. The antigens of these receptors remain unknown. TCRdb analysed the PCR reads with MiXCR anew, one entry per CDR3 protein. The table shows some 20,000 distinct CDR3 sequences, with 66% occurring only once. Material: CD4+ T cells from blood, cultured in vitro. The receptors were sampled from a human donor who had recovered from COVID-19. Both conserved end residues are part of each CDR3. Each record gives: D gene, clone size, V gene, J gene, CDR3 DNA, CDR3 protein. D genes are given only for firm matches. Size values are once, few and many counts, or a class for expanded clones, and some rows have none.

d_gene: NA
abundance: NA
v_gene: TRBV5-1
j_gene: TRBJ2-7
CDR3nt: TGCGCCAGCAGCCCCGGGACGGCCGGTGAGCAGTACTTC
CDR3aa: CASSPGTAGEQYF

d_gene: TRBD2
abundance: NA
v_gene: TRBV7-9
j_gene: TRBJ2-2
CDR3nt: TGTGCCAGCGGGACGGGGGGGAACACCGGGGAGCTGTTTTTT
CDR3aa: CASGTGGNTGELFF

d_gene: TRBD1
abundance: NA
v_gene: TRBV7-9
j_gene: TRBJ1-2
CDR3nt: TGTGCCAGCAGCTTGGGGACAGGGTGGACTAACTATGGCTACACCTTC
CDR3aa: CASSLGTGWTNYGYTF

d_gene: TRBD1
abundance: NA
v_gene: TRBV19
j_gene: TRBJ2-5
CDR3nt: TGTGCCAGTAGTGCTTTGACAGGGGGCCGAAAGACCCAGTACTTC
CDR3aa: CASSALTGGRKTQYF

d_gene: NA
abundance: NA
v_gene: TRBV11-3
j_gene: TRBJ1-1
CDR3nt: TGTGCCAGCAGCTTAGTTACAGGGCGCACTGAAGCTTTCTTT
CDR3aa: CASSLVTGRTEAFF

d_gene: NA
abundance: NA
v_gene: TRBV25-1
j_gene: TRBJ2-5
CDR3nt: TGTGCCAGCAGCGAGGATGGGTCCAAGGGGACCCAGTACTTC
CDR3aa: CASSEDGSKGTQYF

d_gene: NA
abundance: NA
v_gene: TRBV2
j_gene: TRBJ2-7
CDR3nt: TGTGCCAGCAGTGAAGTGACAGGAGGCAGATACGAGCAGTACTTC
CDR3aa: CASSEVTGGRYEQYF

d_gene: TRBD1
abundance: NA
v_gene: TRBV20-1
j_gene: TRBJ2-5
CDR3nt: TGCAGTGCTAGAGCCTACAGGGGGCGGGAGACCCAGTACTTC
CDR3aa: CSARAYRGRETQYF

d_gene: TRBD1
abundance: few
v_gene: TRBV7-2
j_gene: TRBJ2-7
CDR3nt: TGTGCCAGCAGCCAAGAAACAGGGGGCTACGAGCAGTACTTC
CDR3aa: CASSQETGGYEQYF

d_gene: NA
abundance: NA
v_gene: TRBV7-2
j_gene: TRBJ1-2
CDR3nt: TGTGCCAGCAGCTCGCTCGGACAAACTCCCTATGGCTACACCTTC
CDR3aa: CASSSLGQTPYGYTF

d_gene: NA
abundance: NA
v_gene: TRBV2
j_gene: TRBJ1-2
CDR3nt: TGTGCCAGCAATTCTCGGACGGCTTATGGCTACACCTTC
CDR3aa: CASNSRTAYGYTF